This T cell receptor beta chain was identified in a study of CD8 T cells in Susac syndrome (dated by TCRdb to between 2018 and 2020). Broadly, across the study: The study used repertoire sequencing to test whether antigen drove CD8+ T cell activation and differentiation in Susac syndrome.

RNA was extracted using the RNeasy kit, and about 0.5 to 1 microgram was reverse transcribed with random hexamers. The immunoSEQ multiplex PCR assay, covering 54 Vbeta and 13 Jbeta segments, was used to amplify TCR beta CDR3 regions. Bias from PCR amplification was corrected by using a synthetic template baseline for primer optimization and for computational correction. Concerning the study's data processing: Reads were annotated to V, D and J genes according to IMGT and were analyzed with immunoSEQ Analyzer, with only productive sequences retained. Clonality was calculated as one minus the Shannon entropy normalized by log2 of the number of productive unique sequences. Public and private clones were assessed among the 100 most prevalent clones of each patient and control. A clone was defined as Susac-specific if it was absent from the healthy and MS cohorts, from over 1,000 published viral clones and from other ImmuneACCESS disease sequences. The public reads were reanalyzed by TCRdb: fastp trimming at Q25, MiXCR alignment, in-frame beta chains only. Rows merge per CDR3 protein into single entries with the most common DNA and genes. These V and J calls rely on TCRdb rather than the paper's analysis. This sample lists approximately 150,000 distinct CDR3 sequences; roughly 94% were detected once. Of the sample, roughly 0.083% is held by the ten largest clones.

Peripheral blood CD8+ and CD4+ T cells from healthy donors, Susac syndrome patients and multiple sclerosis patients were profiled by high-throughput TCR beta sequencing. The healthy donors served as controls matched for age and sex. CD8+ TEMRA cells were enriched by FACS, while bulk CD8+ and CD4+ T cells were purified by magnetic negative isolation. Blood was drawn into EDTA tubes, processed within 24 hours, and PBMCs were isolated by density gradient centrifugation. PBMCs intended for TCR sequencing were cryopreserved in liquid nitrogen and were subsequently thawed in a 37 degrees C water bath. The sorted or isolated CD4+, CD8+ and CD8+ TEMRA cells had a purity of 90% or higher. As to this clonotype: It lacks a known antigen. One base away there is no much larger clone; base qualities are not given.

The germline V end is reduced by 0 bases and the J end by 4 bases; junction bases left unmatched: 10. The CDR3 runs 17 amino acids, cysteine and phenylalanine included. CDR3 DNA only is kept here, 51 bases in frame from base 1. CDR1 and CDR2, per the germline V gene (reference sequence), are DFQATT and SNEGSKA. Points the paper makes about the study in general: The number of individuals in the TCR sequencing and HLA analysis was recognized as being relatively small.

This sequence originates from a human donor in good health. Sequencing used CD4+ T cells from PBMCs. Recombination connected TRBV20-1 to TRBJ2-5; 11 of the junction bases match TRBD1. The base sequence is TGCAGTGCTAGAGATTTAGGGGACAGGGGGTTCAGAGAGACCCAGTACTTC. Translated, it reads CSARDLGDRGFRETQYF.